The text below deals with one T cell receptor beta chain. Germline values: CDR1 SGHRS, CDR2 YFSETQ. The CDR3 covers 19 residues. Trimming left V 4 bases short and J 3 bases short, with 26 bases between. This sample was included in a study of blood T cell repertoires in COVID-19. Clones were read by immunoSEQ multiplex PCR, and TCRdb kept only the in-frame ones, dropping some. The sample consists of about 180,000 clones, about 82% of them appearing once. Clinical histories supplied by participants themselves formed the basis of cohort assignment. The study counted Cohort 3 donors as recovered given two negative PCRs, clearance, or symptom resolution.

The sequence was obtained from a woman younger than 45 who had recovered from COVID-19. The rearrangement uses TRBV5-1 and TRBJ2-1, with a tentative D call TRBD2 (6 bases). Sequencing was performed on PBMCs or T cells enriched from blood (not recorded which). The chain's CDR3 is CASSHQWDWTAELYNEQFF. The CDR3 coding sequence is TGCGCCAGCAGCCATCAATGGGACTGGACTGCTGAACTCTACAATGAGCAGTTCTTC. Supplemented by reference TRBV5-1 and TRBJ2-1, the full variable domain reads KAGVTQTPRYLIKTRGQQVTLSCSPISGHRSVSWYQQTPGQGLQFLFEYFSETQRNKGNFPGRFSGRQFSNSRSEMNVSTLELGDSALYLCASSHQWDWTAELYNEQFFGPGTRLTVL.